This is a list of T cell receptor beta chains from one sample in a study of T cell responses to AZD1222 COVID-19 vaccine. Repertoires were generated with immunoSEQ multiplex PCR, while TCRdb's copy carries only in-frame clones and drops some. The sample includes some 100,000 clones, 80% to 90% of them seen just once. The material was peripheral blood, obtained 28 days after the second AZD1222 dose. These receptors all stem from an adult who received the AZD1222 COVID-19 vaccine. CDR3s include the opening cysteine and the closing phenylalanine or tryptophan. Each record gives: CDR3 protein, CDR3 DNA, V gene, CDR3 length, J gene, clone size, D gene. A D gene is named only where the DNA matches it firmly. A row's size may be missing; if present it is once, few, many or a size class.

CDR3: CASSVLQGGDSPLHF
DNA: TGTGCCAGCAGCGTGCTACAGGGGGGGGATTCACCCCTCCACTTT
V: TRBV9
length: 15
J: TRBJ1-6
size: .
D: TRBD1

CDR3: CVQYEQFF
DNA: TGCGTACAGTATGAGCAGTTCTTC
V: TRBV5-1
length: 8
J: TRBJ2-1
size: .
D: .

CDR3: CASSSPGTGEMNTEAFF
DNA: TGTGCCAGCAGCTCCCCAGGGACAGGGGAAATGAACACTGAAGCTTTCTTT
V: TRBV13
length: 17
J: TRBJ1-1
size: .
D: TRBD1

CDR3: CASSEAWGRQPQHF
DNA: TGTGCCAGCAGTGAAGCTTGGGGGCGCCAGCCCCAGCATTTT
V: TRBV6-1
length: 14
J: TRBJ1-5
size: .
D: .

CDR3: CASSNFGQGGEQYF
DNA: TGTGCCAGCAGTAATTTCGGACAGGGCGGGGAGCAGTACTTC
V: TRBV6-2/TRBV6-3
length: 14
J: TRBJ2-7
size: .
D: TRBD1

CDR3: CASRAYSYNQPQHF
DNA: TGTGCCAGCAGGGCTTACAGCTACAATCAGCCCCAGCATTTT
V: TRBV6-5
length: 14
J: TRBJ1-5
size: .
D: .

CDR3: CASSSGGLGSYEQYF
DNA: TGTGCCAGCAGTTCGGGGGGCTTAGGATCCTACGAGCAGTACTTC
V: TRBV28
length: 15
J: TRBJ2-7
size: .
D: .

CDR3: CASSYSQARGQPQHF
DNA: TGTGCCAGCAGTTACTCGCAAGCTCGGGGTCAGCCCCAGCATTTT
V: TRBV6-5
length: 15
J: TRBJ1-5
size: .
D: .

CDR3: CASSLSGRVLGNTEAFF
DNA: TGTGCCAGCAGCTTGAGCGGTAGAGTCTTGGGGAACACTGAAGCTTTCTTT
V: TRBV5-6
length: 17
J: TRBJ1-1
size: .
D: .

CDR3: CASSIGRESDEQYF
DNA: TGTGCCAGTAGTATAGGTAGGGAAAGCGACGAGCAGTACTTC
V: TRBV19
length: 14
J: TRBJ2-7
size: .
D: .

CDR3: CASTQGGASNGYTF
DNA: TGTGCCAGCACCCAAGGGGGGGCCTCTAATGGCTACACCTTC
V: TRBV3-1/TRBV3-2
length: 14
J: TRBJ1-2
size: .
D: .

CDR3: CASSPTTGPPRRGYTF
DNA: TGTGCCAGCTCACCAACAACAGGCCCTCCCAGGAGGGGCTACACCTTC
V: TRBV18
length: 16
J: TRBJ1-2
size: .
D: .

CDR3: CATSREHLWRGDRNNEQFF
DNA: TGTGCCACCAGCAGAGAACATCTCTGGCGCGGAGACCGTAATAATGAGCAGTTCTTC
V: TRBV15
length: 19
J: TRBJ2-1
size: .
D: .

CDR3: CATSDFGQGVDGGYQETQYF
DNA: TGTGCCACCAGTGATTTTGGGCAGGGAGTTGATGGTGGCTACCAAGAGACCCAGTACTTC
V: TRBV24-1
length: 20
J: TRBJ2-5
size: .
D: .

CDR3: CASLNQPGLQPQHF
DNA: TGTGCCAGCCTGAATCAACCAGGGCTTCAGCCCCAGCATTTT
V: TRBV28
length: 14
J: TRBJ1-5
size: .
D: .

CDR3: CASSTTSQGYEQYF
DNA: TGTGCCAGTAGTACGACCTCCCAGGGCTACGAGCAGTACTTC
V: TRBV19
length: 14
J: TRBJ2-7
size: .
D: .

CDR3: CASSQDWTPTPLQLMKNCFF
DNA: .
V: TRBV3-1/TRBV3-2
length: 20
J: TRBJ1-4
size: .
D: .

CDR3: CASRGDGGYEQYF
DNA: TGTGCCAGCAGGGGGGACGGGGGATACGAGCAGTACTTC
V: TRBV6-5
length: 13
J: TRBJ2-7
size: .
D: .

CDR3: CASSSGQGINQPQHF
DNA: TGTGCCAGCAGTTCCGGACAGGGGATAAATCAGCCCCAGCATTTT
V: TRBV6-2/TRBV6-3
length: 15
J: TRBJ1-5
size: .
D: TRBD1

CDR3: CASSTDQGRGYGYTF
DNA: TGTGCCAGTAGTACCGACCAGGGTAGGGGCTATGGCTACACCTTC
V: TRBV19
length: 15
J: TRBJ1-2
size: .
D: .

CDR3: CATSDLGLATNEKLFF
DNA: TGTGCCACCAGTGATCTTGGACTGGCAACTAATGAAAAACTGTTTTTT
V: TRBV24-1
length: 16
J: TRBJ1-4
size: once
D: .

CDR3: CASSLSGYGYTF
DNA: TGTGCCAGCAGTTTGTCAGGGTATGGCTACACCTTC
V: TRBV28
length: 12
J: TRBJ1-2
size: .
D: .

CDR3: CAREGHRKGSYEQYF
DNA: TGTGCCAGGGAGGGGCATCGAAAAGGCTCCTACGAGCAGTACTTC
V: TRBV19
length: 15
J: TRBJ2-7
size: .
D: .

CDR3: CASSVGAASSVGYTF
DNA: TGTGCCAGCAGCGTAGGAGCAGCTAGTTCGGTTGGCTACACCTTC
V: TRBV9
length: 15
J: TRBJ1-2
size: .
D: .

CDR3: CATSRGLAGDDTQYF
DNA: TGTGCCACCTCGAGAGGGCTAGCGGGTGATGATACGCAGTATTTT
V: TRBV9
length: 15
J: TRBJ2-3
size: .
D: TRBD2

CDR3: CAIGGTGGNQPQHF
DNA: TGTGCCATAGGAGGGACAGGGGGAAATCAGCCCCAGCATTTT
V: TRBV28
length: 14
J: TRBJ1-5
size: .
D: TRBD1

CDR3: CASSQRDRGINQPQHF
DNA: TGTGCCAGCAGCCAGCGCGACAGGGGGATCAATCAGCCCCAGCATTTT
V: TRBV7-8
length: 16
J: TRBJ1-5
size: once
D: TRBD1

CDR3: CASSRDRDNEQFF
DNA: TGCGCCAGCAGCCGAGACAGGGACAATGAGCAGTTCTTC
V: TRBV4-1
length: 13
J: TRBJ2-1
size: .
D: TRBD1

CDR3: CASSLRQAPYEQYF
DNA: TGTGCCAGCTCACTCCGGCAGGCCCCCTACGAGCAGTACTTC
V: TRBV18
length: 14
J: TRBJ2-7
size: .
D: .

CDR3: CASSPDRATEAFF
DNA: TGTGCCAGCAGCCCCGACAGGGCGACTGAAGCTTTCTTT
V: TRBV5-5
length: 13
J: TRBJ1-1
size: .
D: TRBD1

CDR3: CASSISGGQPDTQYF
DNA: TGTGCCAGTAGTATTAGCGGGGGGCAGCCAGATACGCAGTATTTT
V: TRBV19
length: 15
J: TRBJ2-3
size: .
D: TRBD2

CDR3: CASSPGRSFLSYEQYF
DNA: TGTGCCAGCTCACCCGGGCGCAGCTTCCTCTCCTACGAGCAGTACTTC
V: TRBV18
length: 16
J: TRBJ2-7
size: few
D: .

CDR3: CASSVGGTGYSDTQYF
DNA: TGTGCCAGCAGCGTAGGCGGGACAGGGTACTCAGATACGCAGTATTTT
V: TRBV9
length: 16
J: TRBJ2-3
size: .
D: TRBD1

CDR3: CAITPGTSESVQYF
DNA: TGTGCCATCACCCCCGGGACTAGCGAGTCGGTGCAGTACTTC
V: TRBV10-3
length: 14
J: TRBJ2-7
size: .
D: TRBD2

CDR3: CAIGRRGGETQYF
DNA: TGTGCCATCGGGCGACGGGGGGGTGAGACCCAGTACTTC
V: TRBV10-3
length: 13
J: TRBJ2-5
size: .
D: TRBD2

CDR3: CASSSRAGGREQYF
DNA: TGTGCCAGCAGCTCCCGAGCGGGGGGGCGCGAGCAGTACTTC
V: TRBV7-9
length: 14
J: TRBJ2-7
size: .
D: TRBD2

CDR3: CASTPGPTDTQYF
DNA: TGCGCCAGCACCCCGGGGCCCACAGATACGCAGTATTTT
V: TRBV5-1
length: 13
J: TRBJ2-3
size: .
D: .

CDR3: CASSDEGGRVNEQFF
DNA: TGTGCCAGCAGTGACGAGGGAGGGCGAGTCAATGAGCAGTTCTTC
V: TRBV2
length: 15
J: TRBJ2-1
size: .
D: TRBD2

CDR3: CASSARGDYEQYF
DNA: TGTGCCAGCAGCGCCAGGGGGGATTACGAGCAGTACTTC
V: TRBV7-9
length: 13
J: TRBJ2-7
size: .
D: .

CDR3: CASSPTGVSTGELFF
DNA: TGTGCCAGCAGTCCTACAGGGGTGAGCACCGGGGAGCTGTTTTTT
V: TRBV28
length: 15
J: TRBJ2-2
size: .
D: TRBD1

CDR3: CASSLTGGVPYEQYF
DNA: TGTGCCAGCAGCCTCACAGGGGGTGTTCCCTACGAGCAGTACTTC
V: TRBV7-2
length: 15
J: TRBJ2-7
size: .
D: TRBD1

CDR3: CASSSVAGGSIGYTF
DNA: TGTGCCAGTAGTTCCGTGGCAGGGGGATCGATTGGCTACACCTTC
V: TRBV19
length: 15
J: TRBJ1-2
size: .
D: TRBD1

CDR3: CARSRLSGSPYNEQFF
DNA: TGTGCCAGAAGCAGATTAAGCGGGAGCCCCTACAATGAGCAGTTCTTC
V: TRBV5-3
length: 16
J: TRBJ2-1
size: .
D: TRBD2

CDR3: CASSVTGTLGDEQYF
DNA: TGTGCCAGCAGCGTAACCGGGACGCTTGGGGACGAGCAGTACTTC
V: TRBV9
length: 15
J: TRBJ2-7
size: .
D: .

CDR3: CASSSGSTDTQYF
DNA: TGTGCCAGCTCTAGCGGGAGCACAGATACGCAGTATTTT
V: TRBV28
length: 13
J: TRBJ2-3
size: .
D: TRBD2

CDR3: CASSELGTEAFF
DNA: TGTGCCAGCAGTGAATTGGGCACTGAAGCTTTCTTT
V: TRBV2
length: 12
J: TRBJ1-1
size: .
D: .

CDR3: CASSLLGVPYEQYF
DNA: TGCGCCAGCAGCTTGTTGGGCGTTCCCTACGAGCAGTACTTC
V: TRBV5-1
length: 14
J: TRBJ2-7
size: once
D: .

CDR3: CASARRDSNQPQHF
DNA: TGTGCCAGCGCCAGACGAGATAGCAATCAGCCCCAGCATTTT
V: TRBV27
length: 14
J: TRBJ1-5
size: .
D: .

CDR3: CASSFSGRATDTQYF
DNA: TGTGCCAGCAGCTTTAGCGGGAGGGCCACAGATACGCAGTATTTT
V: TRBV9
length: 15
J: TRBJ2-3
size: .
D: TRBD2

CDR3: CAWSVLDRDTGELFF
DNA: TGTGCCTGGAGTGTACTGGACAGGGACACCGGGGAGCTGTTTTTT
V: TRBV30
length: 15
J: TRBJ2-2
size: .
D: TRBD1

CDR3: CASSLLGGDINNEQFF
DNA: TGTGCCAGCAGTTTATTAGGGGGGGATATTAACAATGAGCAGTTCTTC
V: TRBV27
length: 16
J: TRBJ2-1
size: .
D: .

CDR3: CASGAYGYTF
DNA: TGTGCCAGCGGGGCGTATGGCTACACCTTC
V: TRBV7-6
length: 10
J: TRBJ1-2
size: .
D: .

CDR3: CASSYSGATGELFF
DNA: TGTGCCAGCAGTTACTCGGGCGCGACCGGGGAGCTGTTTTTT
V: TRBV6-2/TRBV6-3
length: 14
J: TRBJ2-2
size: .
D: .

CDR3: CASSLELYYEQYF
DNA: TGTGCCAGCAGCTTAGAACTGTACTACGAGCAGTACTTC
V: TRBV11-3
length: 13
J: TRBJ2-7
size: .
D: .

CDR3: CSARSGDEQFF
DNA: TGCAGTGCTAGATCAGGCGATGAGCAGTTCTTC
V: TRBV20-1
length: 11
J: TRBJ2-1
size: .
D: .

CDR3: CASTSGANVLTF
DNA: TGTGCCAGCACTTCTGGGGCCAACGTCCTGACTTTC
V: TRBV27
length: 12
J: TRBJ2-6
size: .
D: .

CDR3: CASSFDRKAYEQYF
DNA: TGTGCCAGCAGCTTTGACAGAAAAGCCTACGAGCAGTACTTC
V: TRBV5-4
length: 14
J: TRBJ2-7
size: .
D: .

CDR3: CSARALEGFF
DNA: TGCAGTGCTAGAGCCCTAGAGGGGTTCTTT
V: TRBV20-1
length: 10
J: TRBJ1-1
size: once
D: .

CDR3: CASSLAELGAQYF
DNA: TGTGCCAGTAGTTTAGCGGAGTTAGGAGCCCAGTACTTC
V: TRBV19
length: 13
J: TRBJ2-5
size: .
D: .